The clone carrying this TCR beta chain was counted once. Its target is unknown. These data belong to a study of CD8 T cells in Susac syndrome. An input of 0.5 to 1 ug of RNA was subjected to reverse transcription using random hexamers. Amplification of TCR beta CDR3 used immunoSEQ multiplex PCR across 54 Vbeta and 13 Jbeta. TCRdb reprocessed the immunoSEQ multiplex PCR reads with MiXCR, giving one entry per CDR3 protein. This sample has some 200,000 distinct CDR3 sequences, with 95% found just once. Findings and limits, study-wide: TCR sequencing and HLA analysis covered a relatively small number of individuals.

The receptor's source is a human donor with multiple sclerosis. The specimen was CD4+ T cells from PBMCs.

CDR3 residues: CASSFSASTDTQYF. Here the CDR3 DNA reads TGTGCCAGCAGTTTTAGTGCTAGCACAGATACGCAGTATTTT. The J gene is TRBJ2-3, the V gene TRBV12-3 or TRBV12-4; D is unresolved. CDR3 size: 14 residues. V was pared by 3 bases and J by 0 bases, with 7 bases between.